This is a list of T cell receptor beta chains from one sample in a study of T-cell reconstitution after alpha-beta-depleted transplantation in children. TCRdb independently ran MiXCR on the PCR reads; one entry per CDR3 protein. The sample carries 150,000 to 250,000 distinct CDR3 sequences, roughly 15% recorded once. Sequencing used PBMCs from the stem cell graft donor, obtained from the stem cell graft. All receptors come from a human donor who donated a stem cell graft to a child with acute lymphoblastic leukemia. Both conserved end residues are part of each CDR3. The order of the fields is CDR3 DNA, CDR3 protein, D gene, V gene, J gene, clone size. The D gene is left open where the match is weak. The size entry is marked missing in some rows and otherwise reads once, few, many or a size class.

CDR3 DNA: TGTGCCAGCAGTTTTGGGACTAGCGGGAGCAATGAGCAGTTCTTC
CDR3 protein: CASSFGTSGSNEQFF
D gene: TRBD2
V gene: TRBV27
J gene: TRBJ2-1
clone size: many

CDR3 DNA: TGTGCCAGCAGTCTGGAGGGGGCCGAGAACACCGGGGAGCTGTTTTTT
CDR3 protein: CASSLEGAENTGELFF
D gene: .
V gene: TRBV7-9
J gene: TRBJ2-2
clone size: many

CDR3 DNA: TGTGCCTGGATGGGTGGTTCGGGCACTGAAGCTTTCTTT
CDR3 protein: CAWMGGSGTEAFF
D gene: .
V gene: TRBV30
J gene: TRBJ1-1
clone size: few

CDR3 DNA: TGCAGTGCTTTCAGGGGGAGACCCCCCTACGAGCAGTACTTC
CDR3 protein: CSAFRGRPPYEQYF
D gene: TRBD1
V gene: TRBV20-1
J gene: TRBJ2-7
clone size: many

CDR3 DNA: TGTGCCAGCAGCCCCGCCCCTGGGCCCTACGAGCAGTACTTC
CDR3 protein: CASSPAPGPYEQYF
D gene: .
V gene: TRBV7-2
J gene: TRBJ2-7
clone size: few

CDR3 DNA: TGCGCCAGCAGCCAAGTCCACTCAGGTATCAACAATGAGCAGTTCTTC
CDR3 protein: CASSQVHSGINNEQFF
D gene: .
V gene: TRBV4-1
J gene: TRBJ2-1
clone size: many

CDR3 DNA: TGTGCCACCAGTGCCCTCGGTCGGAGCGGGAGAAAGACGGGTGAGCAGTTCTTC
CDR3 protein: CATSALGRSGRKTGEQFF
D gene: TRBD2
V gene: TRBV24-1
J gene: TRBJ2-1
clone size: once

CDR3 DNA: TGTGCCAGCAGCCAAGGGAAGGTTGCTGGCTACACCTTC
CDR3 protein: CASSQGKVAGYTF
D gene: .
V gene: TRBV14
J gene: TRBJ1-2
clone size: many

CDR3 DNA: TGCGCCAGCAGCTCCGTAGCGGGAGGAGGGGAGACCCAGTACTTC
CDR3 protein: CASSSVAGGGETQYF
D gene: TRBD2
V gene: TRBV5-1
J gene: TRBJ2-5
clone size: many

CDR3 DNA: TGTGCCAGCAGTTACTCGACGGTTGCGGGAGGAATCGACGAGCAGTACTTC
CDR3 protein: CASSYSTVAGGIDEQYF
D gene: TRBD2
V gene: TRBV6-5
J gene: TRBJ2-7
clone size: .

CDR3 DNA: TGTGCCAGCAGTTTGCGGGCGGGCCCTCTCTACGAGCAGTACTTC
CDR3 protein: CASSLRAGPLYEQYF
D gene: .
V gene: TRBV27
J gene: TRBJ2-7
clone size: many

CDR3 DNA: TGTGCCACCAGTGATTTGGACGGATATCAAGAGACCCAGTACTTC
CDR3 protein: CATSDLDGYQETQYF
D gene: .
V gene: TRBV24-1
J gene: TRBJ2-5
clone size: many

CDR3 DNA: TGTGCCAGCAGCCCTCGTAGTTTCAGGCTCACAGATACGCAGTATTTT
CDR3 protein: CASSPRSFRLTDTQYF
D gene: .
V gene: TRBV28
J gene: TRBJ2-3
clone size: many

CDR3 DNA: TGTGCCAGCAGCTTAGGGCTTCTAGCGGCCACCTACAATGAGCAGTTCTTC
CDR3 protein: CASSLGLLAATYNEQFF
D gene: TRBD2
V gene: TRBV7-6
J gene: TRBJ2-1
clone size: many

CDR3 DNA: TGCAGCGTTGAGGCAGACCTAAACACTGAAGCTTTCTTT
CDR3 protein: CSVEADLNTEAFF
D gene: .
V gene: TRBV29-1
J gene: TRBJ1-1
clone size: .

CDR3 DNA: TGTGCCAGCAGTTACTCGATGCCGAACAATGAGCAGTTCTTC
CDR3 protein: CASSYSMPNNEQFF
D gene: .
V gene: TRBV6-5
J gene: TRBJ2-1
clone size: many

CDR3 DNA: TGTGCCAGCACTAGCGGGAGCGGGGCCAACGTCCTGACTTTC
CDR3 protein: CASTSGSGANVLTF
D gene: TRBD2
V gene: TRBV25-1
J gene: TRBJ2-6
clone size: many

CDR3 DNA: TGCGCCAGCAGTTCGGACAAGAACACTGAAGCTTTCTTT
CDR3 protein: CASSSDKNTEAFF
D gene: .
V gene: TRBV5-1
J gene: TRBJ1-1
clone size: many

CDR3 DNA: TGTGCCAGCAGCCGCGCGACTAGCGGCGGGGGTACGCAGTATTTT
CDR3 protein: CASSRATSGGGTQYF
D gene: TRBD2
V gene: TRBV12-3/TRBV12-4
J gene: TRBJ2-3
clone size: .

CDR3 DNA: TGCAGCGTTGCCAGTCTAGCGAGCTCCTACAATGAGCAGTTCTTC
CDR3 protein: CSVASLASSYNEQFF
D gene: .
V gene: TRBV29-1
J gene: TRBJ2-1
clone size: many

CDR3 DNA: TGCGCCAGCAGAACAGGGACTTCTGAAGCTTTCTTT
CDR3 protein: CASRTGTSEAFF
D gene: .
V gene: TRBV5-1
J gene: TRBJ1-1
clone size: many

CDR3 DNA: TGTGCCATCAGTGAGTGGGGAGGTGGCTACACCTTC
CDR3 protein: CAISEWGGGYTF
D gene: .
V gene: TRBV10-3
J gene: TRBJ1-2
clone size: many

CDR3 DNA: TGTGCCAGCACCACCCCCCGGGGAGCGGGAGAAGATACGCAGTATTTT
CDR3 protein: CASTTPRGAGEDTQYF
D gene: TRBD2
V gene: TRBV12-3/TRBV12-4
J gene: TRBJ2-3
clone size: .

CDR3 DNA: TGTGCCAGCAGTTTAAGTACAGGGTGGAACACCGGGGAGCTGTTTTTT
CDR3 protein: CASSLSTGWNTGELFF
D gene: .
V gene: TRBV12-3/TRBV12-4
J gene: TRBJ2-2
clone size: many

CDR3 DNA: TGTGCCAGCAGCTTACATCTATCCGAACTCAATGAGCAGTTCTTC
CDR3 protein: CASSLHLSELNEQFF
D gene: .
V gene: TRBV11-2
J gene: TRBJ2-1
clone size: .

CDR3 DNA: TGTGCCATCAGTGACGGGACCGAGGAAGAGACCCAGTACTTC
CDR3 protein: CAISDGTEEETQYF
D gene: .
V gene: TRBV10-3
J gene: TRBJ2-5
clone size: few

CDR3 DNA: TGTGCCAGCAGCAACGACTACGTCTTCTACGAGCAGTACTTC
CDR3 protein: CASSNDYVFYEQYF
D gene: .
V gene: TRBV4-2
J gene: TRBJ2-7
clone size: many

CDR3 DNA: TGTGCCAGCAGCATAGGAGGAGCGAACACCGGGGAGCTGTTTTTT
CDR3 protein: CASSIGGANTGELFF
D gene: .
V gene: TRBV13
J gene: TRBJ2-2
clone size: many

CDR3 DNA: TGTGCCAGCAGCTTCCGCGGGGAGCTGTTTTTT
CDR3 protein: CASSFRGELFF
D gene: .
V gene: TRBV7-9
J gene: TRBJ2-2
clone size: many

CDR3 DNA: TGCAGCGTTGGCAGGGGGAGGGACACTGAAGCTTTCTTT
CDR3 protein: CSVGRGRDTEAFF
D gene: TRBD1
V gene: TRBV29-1
J gene: TRBJ1-1
clone size: .